What follows are 22 T cell receptor beta chains derived from one specimen sequenced in a study of beta chain features in type 1 diabetes. The whole isolated RNA underwent reverse transcription, so sequencing captured expressed TCRB transcripts. The table came from immunoSEQ multiplex PCR; TCRdb's copy has only in-frame clones and leaves some out. The sample lists about 620,000 clones, roughly 16% occurring once. Sequenced input: naive CD4+ T cells from blood. These receptor sequences come from a man younger than 30 in good health.

A few counts support this clone. The CDR3 protein is CASLSSRTSYGYTF. CDR3 bases: TGTGCCAGCCTAAGCAGCAGGACCAGCTATGGCTACACCTTC. The chain combines TRBV6-5 with TRBJ1-2, with unresolved D. V lost 8 bases, J lost 4 bases, and 17 bases lay in between. Germline V gene sequence: CDR1 MNHEY, CDR2 SVGAGI. The CDR3 is 14 amino acids.

In its sample, this clone was seen a few times. The V and J genes are TRBV12-5 and TRBJ2-1, with 7 bases aligning to TRBD1. The germline gives CDR1 LGHNT, CDR2 FRNRAP. The CDR3 consists of 16 residues. The junction had 4 bases not matched to a gene; V was cut back by 1 base and J by 1 base. In DNA form, the CDR3 reads TGTGCTAGTGGTTTGGGCCAGACAGGGTCCTACAATGAGCAGTTCTTC. Translation: CASGLGQTGSYNEQFF.

In its sample, this clone was seen a few times. The V gene is TRBV5-4, the J gene TRBJ1-1; D is undetermined. The germline gives CDR1 SGHNT, CDR2 YYREEE (reference sequence). The CDR3 sequence is 15 residues long. V gave up 2 bases and J gave up 3 bases, with 14 bases separating them. In nucleotides, the CDR3 is TGTGCCAGCAGCTTCCAAACTAGTAGCGACACTGAAGCTTTCTTT. Amino acids: CASSFQTSSDTEAFF.

This clone was seen a handful of times. The chain is built from TRBV14 and TRBJ2-1; 8 nucleotides line up with TRBD2. Losses at the gene ends were 5 bases for V and 2 bases for J; bases not matched to a gene: 8. Germline CDR1 is SGHDN and CDR2 is FVKESK. The CDR3 runs 16 residues. The CDR3 loop is CASSVQLAVTYNEQFF. The CDR3, as DNA: TGTGCCAGCAGCGTGCAACTAGCGGTTACCTACAATGAGCAGTTCTTC. The complete variable domain, with remaining parts taken from reference TRBV14 and TRBJ2-1, reads EAGVTQFPSHSVIEKGQTVTLRCDPISGHDNLYWYRRVMGKEIKFLLHFVKESKQDESGMPNNRFLAERTGGTYSTLKVQPAELEDSGVYFCASSVQLAVTYNEQFFGPGTRLTVL.

The rearrangement links TRBV9 to TRBJ2-3; D gene uncertain. The ends were cut back, 0 bases at V and 2 bases at J, with 7 bases in the middle. The CDR3 is made up of 14 amino acids. The germline V gene encodes CDR1 SGDLS and CDR2 YYNGEE. CDR3 sequence reads: CASSVAAPTDTQYF. The CDR3 bases are TGTGCCAGCAGCGTAGCGGCCCCCACAGATACGCAGTATTTT.

This clone was detected only a few times. This chain uses TRBV23-1 with TRBJ2-2; 9 bases are shared with TRBD1. TRBV23-1 is an ORF, and what it does is uncertain. The CDR3 runs 21 residues. The V gene end was trimmed by 2 bases and the J gene end by 2 bases; junction bases not matched to a gene: 18. The CDR3 nucleotides are TGCGCCAGCAGTCAAGACAGGGGGTTACAGCTCGGACTAATAAACACCGGGGAGCTGTTTTTT. This sequence encodes CASSQDRGLQLGLINTGELFF.

V and J are TRBV18 and TRBJ1-2, with a possible D match to TRBD1 (5 bases). V lost 2 bases and J 6 bases, leaving 19 bases between the germline ends. The CDR3 runs 16 residues. Germline CDR1 reads KGHSH; CDR2 reads LQKENI. CDR3 residues: CASSPIQGPTIDGYTF. For the CDR3, the DNA is TGTGCCAGCTCACCAATCCAGGGTCCCACTATCGATGGCTACACCTTC.

The chain joins TRBV7-2 to TRBJ2-3; 9 positions agree with TRBD2. The junction had 6 bases not matched to a gene; V was cut back by 2 bases and J by 0 bases. CDR1 and CDR2 from the germline V gene are SGHTA and FQGNSA. The CDR3 length is 17 residues. The DNA for the CDR3 is TGTGCCAGCAGCTTAACTATTAGCGGGAGAAGCACAGATACGCAGTATTTT. Residues: CASSLTISGRSTDTQYF. Variable domain in full (rest from reference TRBV7-2 and TRBJ2-3): GAGVSQSPSNKVTEKGKDVELRCDPISGHTALYWYRQSLGQGLEFLIYFQGNSAPDKSGLPSDRFSAERTGGSVSTLTIQRTQQEDSAVYLCASSLTISGRSTDTQYFGPGTRLTVL.

This clone has only a few counts. The chain employs TRBV28 and TRBJ1-5; D is unclear. V was pared by 2 bases and J by 2 bases, with 10 bases between. The germline CDR1 and CDR2 sequences are MDHEN and SYDVKM. This CDR3 comprises 15 residues. This chain's CDR3 is CASSLRGWGNQPQHF. As DNA, the CDR3 is TGTGCCAGCAGTTTACGAGGTTGGGGCAATCAGCCCCAGCATTTT.

The CDR3 DNA reads as TGTGCCAGCAGCTTCACTCGCTACGAGCAGTACTTC. Encoded protein: CASSFTRYEQYF. The chain has TRBV7-9 and TRBJ2-7; D not resolved. V lost 3 bases to trimming and J lost 3 bases, with 6 bases between them. The CDR3 runs to 12 residues. Germline V lookup: CDR1 SEHNR, CDR2 FQNEAQ (reference sequence).

The chain is built from TRBV15 and TRBJ1-5, with D maybe TRBD1 (5 bases). Germline CDR1 LNHNV, CDR2 YYDKDF (reference sequence). The CDR3 length is 14 residues. Trimming left V 3 bases short and J 4 bases short, with 10 bases between. The CDR3 DNA sequence: TGTGCCACCAGCAGCCGACAGCTTAATCAGCCCCAGCATTTT. Translating it yields CATSSRQLNQPQHF.

The chain is built from TRBV11-1 and TRBJ2-7, with 7 bases that match TRBD2. CDR3 size: 15 residues. V trimming: 5 bases; J trimming: 3 bases; junction bases outside the gene matches: 10. CDR1 is SGHAT and CDR2 is FQDESV in the germline V gene (reference sequence). In nucleotides, the CDR3 is TGTGCCAGCAGCGCCTTTGGGACTATTAGCTACGAGCAGTACTTC. This codes for CASSAFGTISYEQYF.

Turning to this clone: Other DNA sequences in this sample translate to the same CDR3. The gene calls are TRBV7-2 and TRBJ2-5; 12 positions match TRBD2. Germline V gene sequence: CDR1 SGHTA, CDR2 FQGNSA. This CDR3 has 16 residues. The trim removed 1 base at V and 5 bases at J, leaving 5 bases unmatched. In DNA, the CDR3 is TGTGCCAGCAGCTTAGGGCTAGCGGGGGGGCAGGAGACCCAGTACTTC. Residues: CASSLGLAGGQETQYF. Based on the CDR3 plus reference TRBV7-2 and TRBJ2-5, the full variable domain is GAGVSQSPSNKVTEKGKDVELRCDPISGHTALYWYRQSLGQGLEFLIYFQGNSAPDKSGLPSDRFSAERTGGSVSTLTIQRTQQEDSAVYLCASSLGLAGGQETQYFGPGTRLLVL.

V is TRBV27 and J is TRBJ1-5, with 8 positions matching TRBD1. J gave up 4 bases and V 5 bases, and 4 bases lay outside the gene matches. Germline CDR1 and CDR2: MNHEY and SMNVEV (reference sequence). The CDR3 is made up of 14 amino acids. The DNA for the CDR3 is TGTGCCAGCAGTAGGACAGGGCTGAATCAGCCCCAGCATTTT. Encoded protein: CASSRTGLNQPQHF.

The rearrangement joins TRBV7-9 to TRBJ2-3; D not resolved. The CDR3 sequence is 15 residues long. The V end was cut by 1 base, the J end by 1 base, with 9 bases between. Germline CDR1 reads SEHNR; CDR2 reads FQNEAQ (reference sequence). Written as DNA, the CDR3 is TGTGCCAGCAGCTTAGAGTTGTGGGGCACAGATACGCAGTATTTT. Its protein is CASSLELWGTDTQYF.

The gene calls are TRBV7-6 and TRBJ1-4; D is unresolved. Germline CDR1 is SGHVS and CDR2 is FNYEAQ. The CDR3 extends over 11 amino acids. Trimming took off 4 bases at V and 6 bases at J, with 3 bases between the two ends. CDR3 in DNA: TGTGCCAGCAGCTCACATGAAAAACTGTTTTTT. Translated, it gives CASSSHEKLFF.

The chain recombines TRBV15 with TRBJ1-1; weak D call: TRBD1 (5 bases). The CDR3 is 15 residues long. Germline-derived CDR1 and CDR2 are LNHNV and YYDKDF (reference sequence). Trimming took off 0 bases at V and 6 bases at J, with 14 bases between the two ends. The DNA of the CDR3 is TGTGCCACCAGCAGAGAGGCAGGGAGGAAGGCTGAAGCTTTCTTT. Translating gives CATSREAGRKAEAFF.

This clone was observed a few times. The chain carries TRBV7-8 and TRBJ2-1; D gene ambiguous. V lost 2 bases and J 8 bases, leaving 4 bases between the germline ends. The CDR3 is 11 amino acids. Per germline, CDR1 SGHVS and CDR2 FQNEAQ. DNA for the CDR3: TGTGCCAGCAGCTTAACCCATGAGCAGTTCTTC. Translating it yields CASSLTHEQFF.

The genes are TRBV10-3 and TRBJ2-6; 8 bases are a match to TRBD1. The CDR3 contains 16 residues. CDR1 ENHRY and CDR2 SYGVKD come from the germline V gene. Trimming took 6 bases from V and 0 from J; bases not matched to a gene: 4. CDR3 DNA sequence: TGTGCCATCAGGGGGACAGGCCCCTCTGGGGCCAACGTCCTGACTTTC. Amino acids: CAIRGTGPSGANVLTF.

This clone occurred a few times. The CDR3 reads CASSLEGGSSYEQYF. The CDR3 coding sequence is TGTGCCAGCAGCTTAGAGGGGGGTTCATCCTACGAGCAGTACTTC. The V call is TRBV7-3, the J call TRBJ2-7; D might be TRBD1 or TRBD2, each matching 6 bases. Trimming took 2 bases from V and 1 from J, leaving 12 bases between them. CDR3 size: 15 residues. Germline V gene lookup returns CDR1 SGHTA and CDR2 FQGTGA.

Many counts were recorded for this clone. This rearrangement joins TRBV28 to TRBJ2-3, with D unclear. Germline-derived CDR1 and CDR2 are MDHEN and SYDVKM. The ends were cut back, 4 bases at V and 4 bases at J, with 6 bases in the middle. The CDR3 spans 12 residues. The chain's CDR3 is CASSSDSDTQYF. For the CDR3, the DNA is TGTGCCAGCAGTTCAGATTCAGATACGCAGTATTTT.

For the CDR3, the DNA is TGTGCCATCAGTGACCGCGGGACTAGGAGTCATGAGCAGTTCTTC. Translating gives CAISDRGTRSHEQFF. The chain employs TRBV10-3 and TRBJ2-1; 8 nucleotides align to TRBD2. With V trimmed by 3 bases and J by 8 bases, 9 bases remained unmatched. The CDR3 is made up of 15 amino acids. The V gene's germline CDR1 is ENHRY and CDR2 SYGVKD.